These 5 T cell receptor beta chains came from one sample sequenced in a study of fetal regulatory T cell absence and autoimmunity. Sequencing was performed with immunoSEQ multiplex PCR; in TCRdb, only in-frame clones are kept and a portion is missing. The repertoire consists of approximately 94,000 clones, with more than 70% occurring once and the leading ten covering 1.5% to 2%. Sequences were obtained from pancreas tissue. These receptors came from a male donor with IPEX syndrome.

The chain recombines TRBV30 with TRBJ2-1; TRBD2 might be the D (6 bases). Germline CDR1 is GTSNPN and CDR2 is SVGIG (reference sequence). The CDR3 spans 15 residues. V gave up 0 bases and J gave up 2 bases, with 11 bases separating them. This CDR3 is CAWSVGGWTYNEQFF. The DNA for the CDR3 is TGTGCCTGGAGTGTCGGGGGATGGACCTACAATGAGCAGTTCTTC.

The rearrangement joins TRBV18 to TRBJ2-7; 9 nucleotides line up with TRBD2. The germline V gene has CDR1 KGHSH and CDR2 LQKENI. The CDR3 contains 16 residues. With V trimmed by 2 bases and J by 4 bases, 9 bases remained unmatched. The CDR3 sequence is CASSPWVAGVRYEQYF. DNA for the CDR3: TGTGCCAGCTCACCATGGGTAGCGGGAGTAAGGTACGAGCAGTACTTC.

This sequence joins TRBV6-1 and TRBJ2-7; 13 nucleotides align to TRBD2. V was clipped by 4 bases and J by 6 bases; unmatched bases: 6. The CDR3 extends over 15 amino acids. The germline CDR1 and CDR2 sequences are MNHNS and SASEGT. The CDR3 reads CASSGLAGGGGEQYF. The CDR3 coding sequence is TGTGCCAGCAGTGGACTAGCGGGAGGAGGTGGCGAGCAGTACTTC.

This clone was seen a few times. In nucleotides, the CDR3 is TGTGCCAGCAGTCTTGGACAGGGAAGCGGTGAAAAACTGTTTTTT. It codes for CASSLGQGSGEKLFF. This chain uses TRBV27 with TRBJ1-4; 8 nucleotides align to TRBD1. This CDR3 has 15 amino acids. Germline V gives CDR1 MNHEY, CDR2 SMNVEV (reference sequence). The ends lost 5 bases at V and 7 bases at J; junction bases unmatched: 9.

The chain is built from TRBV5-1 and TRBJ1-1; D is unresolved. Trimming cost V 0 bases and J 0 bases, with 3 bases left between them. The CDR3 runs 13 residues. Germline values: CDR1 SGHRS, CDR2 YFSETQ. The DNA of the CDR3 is TGCGCCAGCAGCTTGGACATGAACACTGAAGCTTTCTTT. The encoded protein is CASSLDMNTEAFF.